A single sample is the source of the 16 T cell receptor beta chains below, sequenced in a study of T cell responses to AZD1222 COVID-19 vaccine. Assay used: immunoSEQ multiplex PCR; TCRdb lists only in-frame clones, some missing. The sample contains more than 90,000 clones, 86% of which appear only once. The sample was peripheral blood, taken on day 0 of AZD1222 vaccination. The receptors shown here come from an adult in good health.

This clone was recorded once. The chain joins TRBV30 to TRBJ1-1; 12 bases map to TRBD1. Unmatched junction bases numbered 7, after V lost 8 bases and J lost 0 bases. The CDR3 extends over 15 amino acids. Germline V gene sequence: CDR1 GTSNPN, CDR2 SVGIG (reference sequence). CDR3 coding DNA: TGTGCCGGTTCCGGGACAGGGGGCATGAACACTGAAGCTTTCTTT. It specifies CAGSGTGGMNTEAFF. Supplemented by reference TRBV30 and TRBJ1-1, the full variable domain reads SQTIHQWPATLVQPVGSPLSLECTVEGTSNPNLYWYRQAAGRGLQLLFYSVGIGQISSEVPQNLSASRPQDRQFILSSKKLLLSDSGFYLCAGSGTGGMNTEAFFGQGTRLTVV.

V gene TRBV15 combines with J gene TRBJ2-7; 7 bases align to TRBD1. Germline-derived CDR1 and CDR2 are LNHNV and YYDKDF (reference sequence). Trimming removed 5 bases from V and 2 bases from J; junction bases left unmatched: 6. The CDR3 is made up of 14 amino acids. In DNA form, the CDR3 reads TGTGCCACCAGCTCAGAACAGGGGCCCTACGAGCAGTACTTC. It translates to CATSSEQGPYEQYF.

The genes are TRBV7-9 and TRBJ1-2; D may be TRBD1 (6 bases). This CDR3 contains 16 residues. Per germline, CDR1 SEHNR and CDR2 FQNEAQ (reference sequence). Trimming removed 0 bases from V and 4 bases from J, with 15 bases in between. The CDR3 DNA sequence: TGTGCCAGCAGCTTAGCGGTCCGGGGGCGAGTCTATGGCTACACCTTC. Its translation: CASSLAVRGRVYGYTF.

This clone was detected only once. The chain uses TRBV28 and TRBJ1-2; D possibly corresponds to TRBD1 (5 bases). The CDR3 contains 18 residues. V gave up 5 bases and J gave up 0 bases, with 22 bases separating them. Germline-derived CDR1 and CDR2 are MDHEN and SYDVKM. The CDR3 is CASSPWLGGLGANYGYTF. The CDR3 coding sequence is TGTGCCAGCAGTCCCTGGTTGGGAGGGCTGGGGGCTAACTATGGCTACACCTTC.

The rearrangement uses TRBV30 and TRBJ1-2; TRBD1 is a possible D gene (5 bases). Germline V CDR1 and CDR2: GTSNPN, SVGIG (reference sequence). V lost 5 bases, J lost 6 bases, and 19 bases lay in between. The CDR3 covers 14 residues. CDR3 in amino acids: CAWGGTVAGHGYTF. DNA for the CDR3: TGTGCCTGGGGGGGTACAGTAGCGGGGCATGGCTACACCTTC.

V usage is TRBV4-1 and J usage is TRBJ1-2; 7 nucleotides align to TRBD1. This CDR3 is built from 15 residues. Trimming cost V 6 bases and J 3 bases; bases outside gene matches: 10. CDR1 MGHRA and CDR2 YSYEKL come from the germline V gene. The CDR3 DNA sequence: TGCGCCAGCAGTCCGCTGGGACAGAGGGACTATGGCTACACCTTC. This encodes CASSPLGQRDYGYTF.

V and J are TRBV5-1 and TRBJ1-1; 7 bases fit TRBD1. The V gene end was trimmed by 5 bases and the J gene end by 1 base; junction bases not matched to a gene: 5. There are 14 residues in the CDR3. Per germline, CDR1 SGHRS and CDR2 YFSETQ. This CDR3 reads CASRTGQSNTEAFF. DNA of the CDR3: TGCGCCAGCAGGACGGGACAGTCGAACACTGAAGCTTTCTTT.

The chain couples TRBV7-9 to TRBJ2-2, with D maybe TRBD1 (6 bases). Trimming took 3 bases from V and 7 from J, leaving 9 bases between them. Germline values: CDR1 SEHNR, CDR2 FQNEAQ (reference sequence). The CDR3 contains 13 residues. As DNA, the CDR3 is TGTGCCAGCAGCTTTGGGGGCGGCGGGGAGCTGTTTTTT. Translated: CASSFGGGGELFF. Together with reference TRBV7-9 and TRBJ2-2, the CDR3 gives the full variable domain: DTGVSQNPRHKITKRGQNVTFRCDPISEHNRLYWYRQTLGQGPEFLTYFQNEAQLEKSRLLSDRFSAERPKGSFSTLEIQRTEQGDSAMYLCASSFGGGGELFFGEGSRLTVL.

DNA for the CDR3: TGTGCCAGTACCTATAGCGGGAACAATGAGCAGTTCTTC. Translating it yields CASTYSGNNEQFF. The rearrangement links TRBV19 to TRBJ2-1, with TRBD2 matching over 8 bases. Germline assignment: CDR1 LNHDA and CDR2 SQIVND (reference sequence). J was trimmed by 5 bases and V by 7 bases; bases with no gene match: 4. This CDR3 spans 13 amino acids.

V usage is TRBV7-3 and J usage is TRBJ2-1; 9 nucleotides agree with TRBD2. The CDR3 runs to 22 residues. The germline gives CDR1 SGHTA, CDR2 FQGTGA. J lost 4 bases, V lost 2 bases, and 24 bases had no gene match. The CDR3 sequence is CASSLLDSGRRASGTIYNEQFF. The DNA for the CDR3 is TGTGCCAGCAGCTTACTTGATTCGGGGAGGCGGGCTAGCGGGACAATTTACAATGAGCAGTTCTTC.

The rearrangement uses TRBV5-1 and TRBJ1-2; no clear D gene. There are 12 residues in the CDR3. The ends were cut back, 3 bases at V and 8 bases at J, with 11 bases in the middle. Germline V lookup: CDR1 SGHRS, CDR2 YFSETQ. The CDR3 region is CASSSESGGYTF. The CDR3 DNA is TGCGCCAGCAGCTCCGAAAGTGGCGGCTACACCTTC. Full variable domain (remainder filled in from reference TRBV5-1 and TRBJ1-2): KAGVTQTPRYLIKTRGQQVTLSCSPISGHRSVSWYQQTPGQGLQFLFEYFSETQRNKGNFPGRFSGRQFSNSRSEMNVSTLELGDSALYLCASSSESGGYTFGSGTRLTVV.

The V call is TRBV7-2, the J call TRBJ1-1; possible D gene TRBD1, 5 bases. The CDR3 consists of 14 residues. V dropped 4 bases and J dropped 8 bases, with 17 bases sitting between them. The germline CDR1 and CDR2 sequences are SGHTA and FQGNSA. This chain's CDR3 is CASSSDRYQREAFF. In DNA, the CDR3 is TGTGCCAGCAGCTCAGACAGATACCAGAGGGAAGCTTTCTTT.

The rearrangement uses TRBV4-2 and TRBJ2-7, with unresolved D. The ends were cut back, 0 bases at V and 3 bases at J, with 6 bases in the middle. The CDR3 loop spans 13 amino acids. CDR1 is LGHNA, CDR2 YNFKEQ, per germline. The CDR3, as DNA: TGTGCCAGCAGCCAAGACAGCGACTACGAGCAGTACTTC. Protein product: CASSQDSDYEQYF.

The rearrangement links TRBV19 to TRBJ1-5, with D possibly TRBD1 on 6 matching bases. Trimming cost V 8 bases and J 2 bases, with 16 bases left between them. Germline V gene data show CDR1 as LNHDA and CDR2 as SQIVND (reference sequence). The CDR3 is made up of 15 amino acids. Here the CDR3 reads CASDLGTSRNQPQHF. The CDR3 nucleotides are TGTGCCAGTGATCTCGGGACAAGCCGCAATCAGCCCCAGCATTTT.

This chain uses TRBV9 with TRBJ1-4; 12 bases match TRBD1. The CDR3 runs 18 residues. Trimming removed 0 bases from V and 3 bases from J; junction bases left unmatched: 6. Germline CDR1 SGDLS, CDR2 YYNGEE. CDR3 in amino acids: CASSVDLGQGAANEKLFF. The CDR3 nucleotides are TGTGCCAGCAGCGTAGACTTGGGACAGGGGGCGGCTAATGAAAAACTGTTTTTT.

The chain is built from TRBV9 and TRBJ2-5; TRBD1 is a possible D gene (6 bases). The V gene's germline CDR1 is SGDLS and CDR2 YYNGEE. This CDR3 comprises 16 residues. V lost 4 bases to trimming and J lost 0 bases, with 16 bases between them. The CDR3 protein is CASSSPLGHYQETQYF. The DNA of the CDR3 is TGTGCCAGCAGCTCCCCCTTGGGACACTACCAAGAGACCCAGTACTTC.